The next 27 T cell receptor beta chains were all read from a single sample in a study of cytomegalovirus exposure and HLA in healthy donors. The PCR used 60 Vbeta and 13 Jbeta primers. Using immunoSEQ multiplex PCR, the repertoire was profiled, and TCRdb retains in-frame clones only, with some absent. The table shows approximately 150,000 clones, with around 80% occurring only once. The sequencing sample was made of PBMCs. Every receptor here comes from a man between 35 and 55 years old in good health and CMV-seronegative.

This clone was found a few times. This chain connects TRBV7-6 to TRBJ2-4, with 7 bases identical to TRBD1. Germline assignment: CDR1 SGHVS and CDR2 FNYEAQ. The CDR3 spans 16 residues. V was clipped by 5 bases and J by 1 base; unmatched bases: 8. The CDR3 sequence: CASSPRQGAAKNIQYF. CDR3 nucleotide sequence: TGTGCCAGCAGCCCCCGACAGGGCGCGGCCAAAAACATTCAGTACTTC.

V gene TRBV6-5 combines with J gene TRBJ1-6; no firm D call. V shed 1 base and J shed 5 bases, with 6 bases lying between them. This CDR3 region has 14 residues. The V gene's germline CDR1 is MNHEY and CDR2 SVGAGI. In nucleotides, the CDR3 is TGTGCCAGCAGTTACTGGGCTAATAATTCACCCCTCCACTTT. Encoded protein: CASSYWANNSPLHF.

The chain is built from TRBV9 and TRBJ1-5; TRBD1 might be the D (5 bases). This CDR3 spans 15 amino acids. V gave up 7 bases and J gave up 4 bases, with 18 bases separating them. The V gene's germline CDR1 is SGDLS and CDR2 YYNGEE. The CDR3 DNA follows: TGTGCCAGCTCCGAGGGGAGGTTGGGGAATCAGCCCCAGCATTTT. Its protein product is CASSEGRLGNQPQHF.

The V call is TRBV30, the J call TRBJ2-2; TRBD1 might be the D (5 bases). V was pared by 2 bases and J by 2 bases, with 15 bases between. The V gene's germline CDR1 is GTSNPN and CDR2 SVGIG (reference sequence). The CDR3 totals 16 residues. The CDR3 here is CAWSRGPLENTGELFF. CDR3 in DNA: TGTGCCTGGAGTAGGGGTCCCCTCGAAAACACCGGGGAGCTGTTTTTT.

The V gene is TRBV7-3, the J gene TRBJ2-5; D unclear. Trimming cost V 2 bases and J 5 bases, with 9 bases left between them. Germline V gene sequence: CDR1 SGHTA, CDR2 FQGTGA. The CDR3 sequence is 13 residues long. The CDR3 bases are TGTGCCAGCAGCTTACGAGCCAGGGAGACCCAGTACTTC. Protein product: CASSLRARETQYF.

The chain couples TRBV9 to TRBJ2-3; D is possibly TRBD1 (6 bases). The germline gives CDR1 SGDLS, CDR2 YYNGEE. The CDR3 runs to 16 residues. V was pared by 3 bases and J by 5 bases, with 19 bases between. The DNA of the CDR3 is TGTGCCAGCAGCGCTTCAGGGGCCCGAGTAGAAGATACGCAGTATTTT. Translating gives CASSASGARVEDTQYF.

CDR3 region: CAWSGVPGQGFKAYGYTF. CDR3 DNA sequence: TGTGCCTGGAGTGGCGTCCCGGGACAGGGGTTCAAGGCCTATGGCTACACCTTC. The chain uses TRBV30 and TRBJ1-2; 10 nucleotides match TRBD1. Per the germline V gene, CDR1 is GTSNPN and CDR2 is SVGIG (reference sequence). Trimming took 1 base from V and 4 from J; bases not matched to a gene: 15. The CDR3 runs to 18 residues.

This clone was seen a handful of times. This chain connects TRBV5-4 to TRBJ1-4; possible D gene TRBD1, 5 bases. V was trimmed by 4 bases and J by 8 bases, leaving 18 bases between them. Per germline, CDR1 SGHNT and CDR2 YYREEE (reference sequence). The CDR3 spans 15 residues. CDR3 amino acids: CASSPGAGEQEKLFF. The DNA for the CDR3 is TGTGCCAGCAGCCCCGGGGCGGGGGAACAGGAAAAACTGTTTTTT. The whole variable domain, filled in from reference TRBV5-4 and TRBJ1-4, reads ETGVTQSPTHLIKTRGQQVTLRCSSQSGHNTVSWYQQALGQGPQFIFQYYREEENGRGNFPPRFSGLQFPNYSSELNVNALELDDSALYLCASSPGAGEQEKLFFGSGTQLSVL.

The gene calls are TRBV4-2 and TRBJ1-2, with unresolved D. V dropped 3 bases and J dropped 4 bases, with 9 bases sitting between them. CDR1 is LGHNA and CDR2 is YNFKEQ in the germline V gene. There are 13 residues in the CDR3. The CDR3 coding sequence is TGTGCCAGCAGCCACTTAACTTCCTATGGCTACACCTTC. The encoded protein is CASSHLTSYGYTF.

This clone was recorded once. CDR3 amino acids: CASGLATQSTEAFF. The CDR3 nucleotides are TGTGCTAGTGGTTTGGCGACACAGAGCACTGAAGCTTTCTTT. The J gene is TRBJ1-1, the V gene TRBV12-5; the D is unclear. Germline V lookup: CDR1 LGHNT, CDR2 FRNRAP. The V end was cut by 1 base, the J end by 4 bases, with 10 bases between. The CDR3 spans 14 residues. Supplemented by reference TRBV12-5 and TRBJ1-1, the full variable domain reads DARVTQTPRHKVTEMGQEVTMRCQPILGHNTVFWYRQTMMQGLELLAYFRNRAPLDDSGMPKDRFSAEMPDATLATLKIQPSEPRDSAVYFCASGLATQSTEAFFGQGTRLTVV.

The chain recombines TRBV2 with TRBJ2-7, with TRBD1 matching over 8 bases. This CDR3 contains 13 residues. CDR1 is SNHLY and CDR2 is FYNNEI in the germline V gene. V lost 11 bases and J lost 7; bases outside the gene matches: 13. CDR3 sequence reads: CAGAGTGWLEQYF. The CDR3 DNA sequence: TGTGCCGGGGCCGGGACAGGATGGTTAGAGCAGTACTTC.

The V gene is TRBV4-1, the J gene TRBJ1-6, with D possibly being TRBD1 (5 bases). Germline CDR1 reads MGHRA; CDR2 reads YSYEKL. V gave up 4 bases and J gave up 8 bases, with 15 bases separating them. The CDR3 is 15 amino acids. CDR3 DNA: TGCGCCAGCAGCCCGGAGACAGCTTTCGATTCACCCCTCCACTTT. This encodes CASSPETAFDSPLHF.

The chain employs TRBV9 and TRBJ2-7; D is perhaps TRBD1 (6 bases). Trimming removed 4 bases at V and 1 base at J, with 12 bases between. Germline V lookup: CDR1 SGDLS, CDR2 YYNGEE. The CDR3 is made up of 14 amino acids. The CDR3 nucleotides are TGTGCCAGCAGCCCCCGACAGGCGTCCTACGAGCAGTACTTC. This translates into CASSPRQASYEQYF.

The chain employs TRBV11-2 and TRBJ2-7; unclear D gene. V lost 3 bases and J lost 4, with 13 bases in between. The germline CDR1 and CDR2 sequences are SGHAT and FQNNGV. This CDR3 comprises 14 residues. The CDR3 spells CASSFGSAAYEQYF. The CDR3 nucleotides are TGTGCCAGCAGCTTCGGCAGCGCAGCTTACGAGCAGTACTTC.

The chain couples TRBV30 to TRBJ1-1; D is perhaps TRBD1 (5 bases). Trimming removed 2 bases at V and 7 bases at J, with 11 bases between. Germline V gene sequence: CDR1 GTSNPN, CDR2 SVGIG (reference sequence). This CDR3 region has 12 residues. CDR3 residues: CAWSRGIVEAFF. CDR3 bases: TGTGCCTGGAGTCGGGGGATCGTTGAAGCTTTCTTT.

This clone was recorded once. The chain employs TRBV12-1 and TRBJ2-7; TRBD2 reflects the table's D call only, with no check against the DNA. TRBV12-1 is reported as a pseudogene. This CDR3 spans 19 amino acids. CDR3 coding DNA: TGTGCCAGCAGCTTCTCGGGACTAGCGGGGGTAAACCCCTCCTACGAGCAGTACTTC. Translation gives CASSFSGLAGVNPSYEQYF.

This clone was counted a single time. The V call is TRBV9, the J call TRBJ2-7; TRBD2 agrees at 8 bases. Germline V gene lookup returns CDR1 SGDLS and CDR2 YYNGEE. The CDR3 is 14 residues long. V lost 1 base and J lost 4; bases outside the gene matches: 4. CDR3 sequence: CASSVSSGAYEQYF. In DNA form, the CDR3 reads TGTGCCAGCAGCGTAAGTAGCGGGGCATACGAGCAGTACTTC.

This chain connects TRBV4-2 to TRBJ2-5; 8 bases are shared with TRBD1. The CDR3 covers 13 residues. J gave up 5 bases and V 5 bases, and 4 bases lay outside the gene matches. From germline, CDR1 is LGHNA and CDR2 YNFKEQ. The CDR3 region is CASSETGGETQYF. The CDR3 DNA is TGTGCCAGCAGCGAAACAGGGGGGGAGACCCAGTACTTC.

The rearrangement uses TRBV4-1 and TRBJ2-1, with TRBD2 matching 7 bases. Unmatched junction bases numbered 4, after V lost 2 bases and J lost 0 bases. The CDR3 spans 16 residues. Per germline, CDR1 MGHRA and CDR2 YSYEKL. The CDR3 is CASSQKRGSSYNEQFF. The CDR3 DNA follows: TGCGCCAGCAGCCAAAAGCGGGGAAGCTCCTACAATGAGCAGTTCTTC.

This clone was picked up a small number of times. This chain uses TRBV29-1 with TRBJ2-7; no clear D gene. CDR1 is SQVTM, CDR2 ANQGSEA, per germline. This CDR3 has 12 amino acids. V shed 3 bases and J shed 0 bases, with 6 bases lying between them. The DNA for the CDR3 is TGCAGCGTTGAGGTCAGCTCCTACGAGCAGTACTTC. Encoded protein: CSVEVSSYEQYF.

The J gene is TRBJ1-5, the V gene TRBV7-2; the D is unclear. The V gene lost 1 base and the J gene lost 1 base, with 11 bases spanning the gap. Per the germline V gene, CDR1 is SGHTA and CDR2 is FQGNSA. This CDR3 region has 16 residues. This CDR3 is CASSLVLAVSNQPQHF. The CDR3 region has the DNA TGTGCCAGCAGCTTAGTATTAGCAGTCAGCAATCAGCCCCAGCATTTT.

This clone was recorded only once. CDR3 in amino acids: CSVALAGQGHLYF. The CDR3 DNA reads as TGCAGCGTCGCTTTGGCGGGACAGGGTCATCTGTACTTC. This chain links TRBV29-1 with TRBJ2-7, with 9 bases matching TRBD1. Trimming at V came to 6 bases and at J to 12 bases, leaving 15 bases not matched to a gene. The CDR3 length is 13 residues. Per the germline V gene, CDR1 is SQVTM and CDR2 is ANQGSEA.

J is TRBJ1-2 and V is TRBV30; D is unresolved. Trimming took 4 bases from V and 8 from J, leaving 14 bases between them. Germline-derived CDR1 and CDR2 are GTSNPN and SVGIG (reference sequence). The CDR3 covers 12 residues. CDR3 residues: CAWIGGRFGYTF. CDR3 nucleotide sequence: TGTGCCTGGATTGGTGGGAGATTCGGCTACACCTTC.

The gene calls are TRBV6-5 and TRBJ2-7; D is uncertain. With 0 bases removed from V and 3 bases from J, the gap between germline ends came to 6 bases. Germline V lookup: CDR1 MNHEY, CDR2 SVGAGI. The CDR3 is made up of 13 amino acids. As DNA, the CDR3 is TGTGCCAGCAGTTACTCGACGGGCTACGAGCAGTACTTC. It yields the protein CASSYSTGYEQYF.

This chain uses TRBV19 with TRBJ1-5; D is possibly TRBD1 (6 bases). V lost 6 bases, J lost 5 bases, and 11 bases lay in between. The germline V gene encodes CDR1 LNHDA and CDR2 SQIVND (reference sequence). The CDR3 spans 13 residues. CDR3 sequence reads: CASSAGVHQPQHF. CDR3 nucleotides: TGTGCCAGTAGCGCAGGGGTGCATCAGCCCCAGCATTTT.

The gene calls are TRBV6-5 and TRBJ2-7, with D tentatively TRBD1 (6 bases). The CDR3 runs to 15 residues. Germline V lookup: CDR1 MNHEY, CDR2 SVGAGI. V was cut by 0 bases and J by 3 bases, with 12 bases left in between. DNA for the CDR3: TGTGCCAGCAGTTACTCGACCAGGGGAGACTACGAGCAGTACTTC. It translates to CASSYSTRGDYEQYF.

The gene calls are TRBV7-2 and TRBJ1-4; 7 bases are shared with TRBD1. The CDR3 contains 15 residues. The J segment lost 5 bases and the V segment lost 4 bases, leaving 7 bases of the junction unmatched. Germline loops: CDR1 SGHTA, CDR2 FQGNSA. The CDR3 loop reads CASSSSGTVNEKLFF. CDR3 in DNA: TGTGCCAGCAGCTCCTCCGGGACAGTCAATGAAAAACTGTTTTTT.